This T cell receptor beta chain originates from a study of T cell repertoires in ileal Crohn's disease. Study findings and constraints: Sorted CD8 T cells held more high-frequency clones than CD4.

Using immunoSEQ multiplex PCR, the repertoire was profiled, and TCRdb retains in-frame clones only, with some absent. The sample comprises tens of thousands of clones, 80% to 85% of which are singletons, and around 5.4% rests with the top ten. The CDR3 contains 15 residues. The trim removed 7 bases at V and 0 bases at J, leaving 4 bases unmatched. Germline V lookup: CDR1 SNHLY, CDR2 FYNNEI. On this clone: Its target is not known.

Sequencing input: ileal tissue. The V call is TRBV2, the J call TRBJ1-5, with TRBD1 matching 9 bases. This clonotype was sampled from an adult with Crohn's disease. The CDR3 coding sequence is TGTGCCAGCACCAAGGACAGGGGTAGCAATCAGCCCCAGCATTTT. This translates into CASTKDRGSNQPQHF.